The 21 T cell receptor beta chains below come from one sample, sequenced in a study of OX40 agonist ivuxolimab in advanced cancers. Assay used: immunoSEQ multiplex PCR; TCRdb lists only in-frame clones, some missing. Found here are approximately 100,000 clones, 90% of them singletons; the top ten hold approximately 0.49%. The sample was CD4+ or CD8+ T cells sorted from blood, taken in a trial of the OX40 agonist ivuxolimab. The receptors originated from an adult with an advanced solid tumor such as melanoma, head and neck, liver or kidney cancer.

V usage is TRBV28 and J usage is TRBJ1-2, with 7 positions matching TRBD1. Germline lookup yields CDR1 MDHEN and CDR2 SYDVKM. The V gene end was trimmed by 7 bases and the J gene end by 0 bases; junction bases not matched to a gene: 5. CDR3 size: 14 residues. CDR3 sequence: CASTLTGTNYGYTF. CDR3 nucleotides: TGTGCCAGCACCCTGACAGGGACTAACTATGGCTACACCTTC.

This sequence joins TRBV28 and TRBJ1-1; the D gene is possibly TRBD1 (6 bases). Looked up from germline, CDR1 is MDHEN and CDR2 is SYDVKM. Trimming left V 6 bases short and J 4 bases short, with 15 bases between. The CDR3 contains 14 residues. The CDR3 protein is CASRDQQGITEAFF. The CDR3 bases are TGTGCCAGCAGGGATCAACAGGGAATCACTGAAGCTTTCTTT.

The chain combines TRBV30 with TRBJ2-7, with 7 positions matching TRBD2. V was clipped by 1 base and J by 5 bases; unmatched bases: 8. This CDR3 is 14 amino acids long. CDR1 is GTSNPN and CDR2 is SVGIG in the germline V gene (reference sequence). The CDR3 loop reads CAWSGGRAPNEQYF. The CDR3 DNA is TGTGCCTGGAGTGGGGGGAGGGCCCCTAACGAGCAGTACTTC.

The DNA of the CDR3 is TGTGCCAGCAGCGCCTTGGCAGATACGCAGTATTTT. Its translation: CASSALADTQYF. The chain combines TRBV9 with TRBJ2-3; D call uncertain. The CDR3 is 12 residues long. The germline V gene has CDR1 SGDLS and CDR2 YYNGEE. V lost 3 bases to trimming and J lost 4 bases, with 6 bases between them.

The chain joins TRBV28 to TRBJ1-1; D is unclear. Germline CDR1 MDHEN, CDR2 SYDVKM. V was pared by 6 bases and J by 1 base, with 12 bases between. The CDR3 consists of 14 residues. CDR3 nucleotides: TGTGCCAGCAGCCTCCTACCACAGAACACTGAAGCTTTCTTT. This gives the protein CASSLLPQNTEAFF. The full variable domain, with the rest looked up from reference TRBV28 and TRBJ1-1, is DVKVTQSSRYLVKRTGEKVFLECVQDMDHENMFWYRQDPGLGLRLIYFSYDVKMKEKGDIPEGYSVSREKKERFSLILESASTNQTSMYLCASSLLPQNTEAFFGQGTRLTVV.

The genes are TRBV2 and TRBJ2-7; D gene ambiguous. The V gene's germline CDR1 is SNHLY and CDR2 FYNNEI. This CDR3 has 13 residues. Trimming took off 6 bases at V and 5 bases at J, with 14 bases between the two ends. The CDR3 region is CASRTFGFHEQYF. CDR3 bases: TGTGCCAGCAGAACCTTCGGTTTCCACGAGCAGTACTTC.

This chain joins TRBV7-6 and TRBJ1-2, with TRBD1 matching over 8 bases. Germline V gene sequence: CDR1 SGHVS, CDR2 FNYEAQ. The CDR3 runs to 15 residues. Germline trimming cut 1 base from V and 4 bases from J; bases unmatched to any gene: 5. The CDR3 loop is CASSLVGTGVYGYTF. The CDR3 coding sequence is TGTGCCAGCAGCTTAGTAGGGACAGGAGTCTATGGCTACACCTTC.

This clone has only one observation. The V gene is TRBV7-7, the J gene TRBJ2-5; the D gene is possibly TRBD1 (5 bases). Germline assignment: CDR1 SSHAT and CDR2 FNYEAQ (reference sequence). The CDR3 contains 16 residues. V lost 2 bases to trimming and J lost 2 bases, with 15 bases between them. The CDR3 coding sequence is TGTGCCAGCAGCTTAAGCCGCGGACACCCACAAGAGACCCAGTACTTC. It codes for CASSLSRGHPQETQYF.

This rearrangement joins TRBV14 to TRBJ2-3; the D gene is possibly TRBD1 (6 bases). The CDR3 extends over 18 amino acids. CDR1 SGHDN and CDR2 FVKESK come from the germline V gene. The V end was cut by 4 bases, the J end by 2 bases, with 22 bases between. The CDR3 protein is CASSPSGVNFRPTDTQYF. The CDR3 region has the DNA TGTGCCAGCAGCCCCTCAGGGGTAAATTTCCGGCCCACAGATACGCAGTATTTT.

This clone was detected once. The V gene is TRBV27, the J gene TRBJ1-2, with TRBD1 identical over 7 bases. Germline CDR1 and CDR2: MNHEY and SMNVEV (reference sequence). The CDR3 has 12 amino acids. V gave up 4 bases and J gave up 8 bases; unmatched junction bases: 4. The CDR3 here is CASSSRGWGYTF. The CDR3 nucleotides are TGTGCCAGCAGTTCCAGGGGGTGGGGCTACACCTTC.

V usage is TRBV28 and J usage is TRBJ2-6, with a weak D call TRBD2 (6 bases). The V and J ends lost 2 bases and 2 bases respectively, with 7 bases between them. Per the germline V gene, CDR1 is MDHEN and CDR2 is SYDVKM. The CDR3 is 15 residues long. The CDR3 sequence is CASSLGGAGANVLTF. For the CDR3, the DNA is TGTGCCAGCAGTTTAGGAGGGGCTGGGGCCAACGTCCTGACTTTC.

The chain employs TRBV19 and TRBJ2-2; 8 bases line up with TRBD1. The V and J ends lost 9 bases and 4 bases, in that order; junction bases with no gene match: 7. CDR1 is LNHDA, CDR2 SQIVND, per germline (reference sequence). The CDR3 covers 14 residues. In DNA form, the CDR3 reads TGTGCCAGCACTCAGGGGGCGGTCACCGGGGAGCTGTTTTTT. Protein product: CASTQGAVTGELFF.

This clone was counted a few times. The chain carries TRBV7-8 and TRBJ2-3; D is unclear. This CDR3 comprises 12 residues. Trimming shortened V by 3 bases and J by 14 bases, and 15 bases separated the two germline ends. Germline CDR1 SGHVS, CDR2 FQNEAQ. CDR3 DNA sequence: TGTGCCAGCAGCTTGAGTCTCCTAGTCCCGTATTTT. Its protein is CASSLSLLVPYF.

The gene calls are TRBV10-3 and TRBJ2-2; TRBD1 matches at 7 bases. V trimming: 6 bases; J trimming: 0 bases; junction bases outside the gene matches: 4. This CDR3 spans 15 amino acids. The V gene's germline CDR1 is ENHRY and CDR2 SYGVKD. This chain's CDR3 is CAISTGQTNTGELFF. CDR3 DNA: TGTGCCATCAGCACGGGACAGACGAACACCGGGGAGCTGTTTTTT.

The chain uses TRBV6-6 and TRBJ2-4; D unresolved. Per the germline V gene, CDR1 is MNHNY and CDR2 is SVGAGI (reference sequence). The CDR3 has 16 residues. V was clipped by 6 bases and J by 0 bases, with 15 bases between them. The CDR3 DNA follows: TGTGCCAGCAGCCCTTCGGTACCAGCAGCCAAAAACATTCAGTACTTC. Its protein product is CASSPSVPAAKNIQYF.

The chain joins TRBV7-3 to TRBJ2-2, with 11 nucleotides matching TRBD2. The ends lost 6 bases at V and 0 bases at J; junction bases unmatched: 3. Germline CDR1 reads SGHTA; CDR2 reads FQGTGA. The CDR3 is made up of 16 amino acids. The CDR3 nucleotides read TGTGCCAGCAGACCGACTAGCGGGGCGAACACCGGGGAGCTGTTTTTT. The encoded protein is CASRPTSGANTGELFF.

The rearrangement links TRBV7-2 to TRBJ2-1; 9 positions match TRBD1. CDR3 length equals 14 residues. Germline assignment: CDR1 SGHTA and CDR2 FQGNSA. The V gene end was trimmed by 1 base and the J gene end by 10 bases; junction bases not matched to a gene: 5. CDR3 sequence (DNA): TGTGCCAGCAGCTTAGGGATGGGACAGGGCGAGCAGTTCTTC. Translated, it gives CASSLGMGQGEQFF.

The table lists this clone with a count of one. The rearrangement joins TRBV7-7 to TRBJ2-5, with D tentatively TRBD1 (6 bases). This CDR3 is 12 amino acids long. Germline loops: CDR1 SSHAT, CDR2 FNYEAQ (reference sequence). V was trimmed by 4 bases and J by 10 bases, leaving 13 bases between them. In nucleotides, the CDR3 is TGTGCCAGCAGCTCCCTACAGGGTAACCAGTACTTC. Protein product: CASSSLQGNQYF.

This sequence joins TRBV2 and TRBJ1-6; the D is unclear. The CDR3 covers 13 residues. The V and J ends lost 11 bases and 12 bases respectively, with 20 bases between them. Germline assignment: CDR1 SNHLY and CDR2 FYNNEI. DNA for the CDR3: TGTGCCTCCTTCTTACAGCCAATTCTACCCCTCCACTTT. Protein sequence: CASFLQPILPLHF.

The J gene is TRBJ2-2, the V gene TRBV5-4, with 8 bases that match TRBD1. The CDR3 consists of 16 residues. V lost 2 bases and J lost 1; bases outside the gene matches: 4. Germline lookup yields CDR1 SGHNT and CDR2 YYREEE (reference sequence). The CDR3 loop is CASSFGQGQNTGELFF. The CDR3 nucleotides are TGTGCCAGCAGCTTTGGACAGGGACAGAACACCGGGGAGCTGTTTTTT.

The V gene is TRBV5-1, the J gene TRBJ1-1, with a possible D match to TRBD1 (5 bases). The germline V gene encodes CDR1 SGHRS and CDR2 YFSETQ. This CDR3 comprises 17 residues. Trimming stripped 0 bases from V and 0 bases from J, with 15 bases between. In DNA form, the CDR3 reads TGCGCCAGCAGCTTGGAGCCACAGGCAGGCATGAACACTGAAGCTTTCTTT. Encoded protein: CASSLEPQAGMNTEAFF.